This T cell receptor beta chain was captured in a study of persistence of HIV-infected CD4 T cells. Broader study findings: Compared with CD3/CD28-stimulated cells, CMV- and Gag-responding cells showed lower TCRbeta richness.

The immunoSEQ assay was version 4, run in survey mode. Clones were read by immunoSEQ multiplex PCR, and TCRdb kept only the in-frame ones, dropping some. This sample has roughly 7,100 clones, with about 80% found just once. Cells were stimulated with CMV-infected fibroblast lysates at 10 ug/mL. Sorting of responding CD4+ T cells relied on upregulated CD40 ligand together with CD69. For around 19 hours, CD8-depleted PBMCs received anti-CD28/CD49d costimulation, a CD40-blocking antibody and enfuvirtide. On this clone: As yet, its antigen is unknown.

Sequencing used CD4+ T cells sorted from PBMCs after roughly 18-hour stimulation, obtained from a patient who received antiretroviral therapy. This receptor was taken from an adult woman with HIV who was CMV-seropositive.

The CDR3 DNA follows: TGTGCCAGCAGCCCGAGGACAGGGAAAGGCTACACCTTC. Its protein is CASSPRTGKGYTF. The chain is built from TRBV6-5 and TRBJ1-2; 8 bases agree with TRBD1. The CDR3 consists of 13 residues. Germline CDR1 and CDR2: MNHEY and SVGAGI. The V segment lost 6 bases and the J segment 8 bases; nucleotides outside the gene matches: 8.